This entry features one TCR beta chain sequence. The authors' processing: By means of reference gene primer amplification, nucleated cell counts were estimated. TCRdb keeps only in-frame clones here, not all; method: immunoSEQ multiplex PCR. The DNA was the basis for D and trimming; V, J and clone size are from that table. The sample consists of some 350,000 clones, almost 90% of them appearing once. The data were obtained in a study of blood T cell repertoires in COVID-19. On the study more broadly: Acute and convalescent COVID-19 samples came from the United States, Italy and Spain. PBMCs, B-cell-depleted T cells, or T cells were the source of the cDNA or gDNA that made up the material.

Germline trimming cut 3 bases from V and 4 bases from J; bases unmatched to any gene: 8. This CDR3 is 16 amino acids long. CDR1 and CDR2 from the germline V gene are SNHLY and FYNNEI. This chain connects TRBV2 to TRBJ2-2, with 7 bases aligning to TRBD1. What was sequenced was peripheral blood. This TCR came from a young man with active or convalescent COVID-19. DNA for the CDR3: TGTGCCAGCAGTGACCTCGGGACAGTTAGCACCGGGGAGCTGTTTTTT. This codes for CASSDLGTVSTGELFF.